The clone carrying this T cell receptor beta chain was counted once. Sequencing was performed with immunoSEQ multiplex PCR; in TCRdb, only in-frame clones are kept and a portion is missing. The table shows about 77,000 clones, with 94% occurring only once. CDR1 SEHNR and CDR2 FQNEAQ come from the germline V gene (reference sequence). The CDR3 spans 15 residues. V was clipped by 8 bases and J by 1 base; unmatched bases: 3. The data are from a study of OX40 agonist ivuxolimab in advanced cancers. Overall study context: Patients receiving dose escalation had hepatocellular carcinoma, melanoma, renal cell or head and neck cancer.

V usage is TRBV7-9 and J usage is TRBJ2-7; TRBD2 matches 15 bases. This TCR derives from an adult with an advanced solid tumor such as melanoma, head and neck, liver or kidney cancer. The source material was CD4+ or CD8+ T cells sorted from blood, sampled in a trial of the OX40 agonist ivuxolimab. The CDR3 loop is CASGLAGGYSYEQYF. The DNA of the CDR3 is TGTGCCAGCGGACTAGCGGGAGGGTATTCCTACGAGCAGTACTTC. The full variable domain, with the rest looked up from reference TRBV7-9 and TRBJ2-7, is DTGVSQNPRHKITKRGQNVTFRCDPISEHNRLYWYRQTLGQGPEFLTYFQNEAQLEKSRLLSDRFSAERPKGSFSTLEIQRTEQGDSAMYLCASGLAGGYSYEQYFGPGTRLTVT.